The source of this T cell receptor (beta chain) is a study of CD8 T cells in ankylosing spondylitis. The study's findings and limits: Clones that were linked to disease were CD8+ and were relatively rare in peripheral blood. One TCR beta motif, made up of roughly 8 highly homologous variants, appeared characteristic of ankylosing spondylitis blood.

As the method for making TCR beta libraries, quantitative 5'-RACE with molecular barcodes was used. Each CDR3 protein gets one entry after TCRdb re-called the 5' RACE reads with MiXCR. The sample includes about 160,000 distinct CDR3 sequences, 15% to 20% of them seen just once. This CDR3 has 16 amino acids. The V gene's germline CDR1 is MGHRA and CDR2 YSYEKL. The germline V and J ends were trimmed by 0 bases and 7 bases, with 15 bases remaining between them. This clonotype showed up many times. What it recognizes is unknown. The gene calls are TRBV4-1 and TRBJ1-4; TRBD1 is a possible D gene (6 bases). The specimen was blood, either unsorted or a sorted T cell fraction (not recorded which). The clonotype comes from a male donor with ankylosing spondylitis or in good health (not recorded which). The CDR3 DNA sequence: TGCGCCAGCAGCCAAGAGGGCGCTGGGGGGCGTGAAAAACTGTTTTTT. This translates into CASSQEGAGGREKLFF.